This T cell receptor beta chain was captured in a study of blood T cell repertoires in COVID-19. Overall study context: Both acute and convalescent COVID-19 samples were obtained from the United States, Italy and Spain. PBMCs, B-cell-depleted T cells, or T cells provided the cDNA or gDNA that made up the material.

This clone was seen once. Sequencing used immunoSEQ multiplex PCR; TCRdb keeps in-frame clones, though not all of them. The sample comprises 150,000 to 200,000 clones, around nine tenths of which are singletons, and 15% to 20% rests with the top ten. CDR1 is KGHSH, CDR2 LQKENI, per germline. Trimming removed 2 bases at V and 0 bases at J, with 8 bases between. The CDR3 has 16 amino acids. This TCR came from a man between 60 and 75 years old with active or convalescent COVID-19. V usage is TRBV18 and J usage is TRBJ2-6; D remains ambiguous. Sequencing used peripheral blood. The CDR3 nucleotides read TGTGCCAGCTCACCAAAAGAGAGCTCTGGGGCCAACGTCCTGACTTTC. Protein product: CASSPKESSGANVLTF.